Each of the 21 T cell receptor beta chains below was sequenced from the same sample in a study of graft-versus-host responses after intestinal transplantation. The protocol was immunoSEQ multiplex PCR, while the TCRdb copy is restricted to in-frame clones and leaves out a portion. The table shows about 98,000 clones, with around four fifths occurring only once. These receptors have no identified antigens. The specimen was unstimulated CD8+ T cells sorted from spleen or lymph node cells, collected before intestinal transplant. These TCRs come from a human donor who received an intestinal transplant.

The chain carries TRBV13 and TRBJ1-1; D unresolved. The CDR3 covers 12 residues. Per the germline V gene, CDR1 is PRHDT and CDR2 is FYEKMQ (reference sequence). The ends were cut back, 0 bases at V and 8 bases at J, with 7 bases in the middle. The CDR3: CASSLGEGEAFF. The CDR3 DNA is TGTGCCAGCAGCTTAGGGGAGGGAGAAGCTTTCTTT.

The V and J genes are TRBV7-6 and TRBJ2-6, with 7 bases that match TRBD2. Per germline, CDR1 SGHVS and CDR2 FNYEAQ. This CDR3 has 15 residues. V shed 4 bases and J 0 bases; nucleotides not matched to a gene: 0. The CDR3 sequence: CASSWTSSGANVLTF. In DNA form, the CDR3 reads TGTGCCAGCAGCTGGACTAGCTCTGGGGCCAACGTCCTGACTTTC. The complete variable domain, with remaining parts taken from reference TRBV7-6 and TRBJ2-6, reads GAGVSQSPRYKVTKRGQDVALRCDPISGHVSLYWYRQALGQGPEFLTYFNYEAQQDKSGLPNDRFSAERPEGSISTLTIQRTEQRDSAMYRCASSWTSSGANVLTFGAGSRLTVL.

V usage is TRBV7-9 and J usage is TRBJ2-6; 10 bases map to TRBD1. V gave up 6 bases and J gave up 2 bases; unmatched junction bases: 4. CDR1 is SEHNR, CDR2 FQNEAQ, per germline (reference sequence). There are 16 residues in the CDR3. CDR3: CASSLGQGAGANVLTF. CDR3 coding DNA: TGTGCCAGCAGTCTAGGACAGGGGGCTGGGGCCAACGTCCTGACTTTC.

This clone was detected only once. V and J are TRBV5-1 and TRBJ2-7; D is possibly TRBD1 (6 bases). Trimming cost V 3 bases and J 5 bases, with 9 bases left between them. Germline assignment: CDR1 SGHRS and CDR2 YFSETQ. This CDR3 spans 12 amino acids. CDR3 sequence: CASSWDNNEQYF. The CDR3 DNA is TGCGCCAGCAGCTGGGACAATAACGAGCAGTACTTC.

V gene TRBV30 combines with J gene TRBJ1-5; 8 bases match TRBD1. The CDR3 has 14 residues. CDR1 GTSNPN and CDR2 SVGIG come from the germline V gene (reference sequence). The ends lost 2 bases at V and 4 bases at J; junction bases unmatched: 4. The CDR3 reads CAWSSGQGNQPQHF. The CDR3 coding sequence is TGTGCCTGGAGTTCTGGACAGGGTAATCAGCCCCAGCATTTT. Supplemented by reference TRBV30 and TRBJ1-5, the full variable domain reads SQTIHQWPATLVQPVGSPLSLECTVEGTSNPNLYWYRQAAGRGLQLLFYSVGIGQISSEVPQNLSASRPQDRQFILSSKKLLLSDSGFYLCAWSSGQGNQPQHFGDGTRLSIL.

The rearrangement links TRBV4-1 to TRBJ2-3; 7 nucleotides agree with TRBD1. This CDR3 has 16 amino acids. The V segment lost 4 bases and the J segment 2 bases; nucleotides outside the gene matches: 9. From germline, CDR1 is MGHRA and CDR2 YSYEKL. The CDR3 here is CASSLSTGQNTDTQYF. CDR3 nucleotide sequence: TGCGCCAGCAGCCTAAGCACGGGACAGAACACAGATACGCAGTATTTT.

This chain links TRBV7-2 with TRBJ2-1; no clear D. Germline V gene sequence: CDR1 SGHTA, CDR2 FQGNSA. This CDR3 has 15 residues. V was clipped by 5 bases and J by 0 bases, with 11 bases between them. The CDR3 spells CASSEDSFSYNEQFF. CDR3 DNA: TGTGCCAGCAGCGAAGACTCCTTCTCCTACAATGAGCAGTTCTTC.

V gene TRBV11-1 combines with J gene TRBJ1-2, with unresolved D. Germline V lookup: CDR1 SGHAT, CDR2 FQDESV (reference sequence). Trimming left V 1 base short and J 4 bases short, with 10 bases between. This CDR3 region has 14 residues. CDR3 residues: CASSLGQTPYGYTF. CDR3 coding DNA: TGTGCCAGCAGCTTAGGGCAGACTCCCTATGGCTACACCTTC.

CDR3 region: CASSPPSGVYNEQFF. DNA of the CDR3: TGCGCCAGCAGCCCCCCTAGCGGGGTGTACAATGAGCAGTTCTTC. This chain uses TRBV4-1 with TRBJ2-1, with 9 bases lining up with TRBD2. CDR1 is MGHRA, CDR2 YSYEKL, per germline. This CDR3 comprises 15 residues. V lost 4 bases and J lost 4; bases outside the gene matches: 5.

The chain links TRBV6-5 to TRBJ1-1; no clear D. V was shortened by 0 bases and J by 3 bases, with 11 bases between the two germline ends. Germline V gives CDR1 MNHEY, CDR2 SVGAGI. The CDR3 totals 15 residues. For the CDR3, the DNA is TGTGCCAGCAGTTACTCGGGATTTCTTGACACTGAAGCTTTCTTT. Protein: CASSYSGFLDTEAFF.

CDR3: CASDRGRSGELFF. CDR3 in DNA: TGCGCCAGCGACAGGGGGCGATCGGGGGAGCTGTTTTTT. The chain employs TRBV5-1 and TRBJ2-2; TRBD1 matches at 10 bases. V dropped 7 bases and J dropped 8; count of bases not matched to a gene: 5. The CDR3 contains 13 residues. In germline, CDR1 is SGHRS, CDR2 YFSETQ. The whole variable domain, filled in from reference TRBV5-1 and TRBJ2-2, reads KAGVTQTPRYLIKTRGQQVTLSCSPISGHRSVSWYQQTPGQGLQFLFEYFSETQRNKGNFPGRFSGRQFSNSRSEMNVSTLELGDSALYLCASDRGRSGELFFGEGSRLTVL.

This sequence joins TRBV30 and TRBJ1-2; D perhaps matches TRBD1 (5 bases). Germline loops: CDR1 GTSNPN, CDR2 SVGIG (reference sequence). Trimming cost V 4 bases and J 1 base, with 13 bases left between them. This CDR3 comprises 14 residues. CDR3 region: CAWTSGTDNYGYTF. The CDR3 DNA reads TGTGCCTGGACCTCCGGGACGGATAACTATGGCTACACCTTC.

The J gene is TRBJ1-1, the V gene TRBV4-1; TRBD1 is a possible D gene (5 bases). Per the germline V gene, CDR1 is MGHRA and CDR2 is YSYEKL. V lost 0 bases, J lost 2 bases, and 13 bases lay in between. The CDR3 is 16 residues long. The CDR3 DNA is TGCGCCAGCAGCCAAGAAGGTTGGGACGGAAACACTGAAGCTTTCTTT. Its protein is CASSQEGWDGNTEAFF.

The gene calls are TRBV6-6 and TRBJ1-3; D gene unclear. The V end was cut by 0 bases, the J end by 5 bases, with 5 bases between. The V gene's germline CDR1 is MNHNY and CDR2 SVGAGI (reference sequence). The CDR3 runs to 13 residues. CDR3 loop: CASSYSDRNTIYF. The CDR3 DNA sequence: TGTGCCAGCAGTTACTCAGACAGAAACACCATATATTTT.

This clone was found once. The chain joins TRBV4-1 to TRBJ2-5, with no clear D. Gene TRBJ2-7 matches the end of the DNA better, so the J call may be wrong. The germline gives CDR1 MGHRA, CDR2 YSYEKL. There are 13 residues in the CDR3. The CDR3 loop reads CASSHLGNYEQYF. The CDR3 DNA reads as TGCGCCAGCAGCCACTTAGGGAACTACGAGCAGTACTTC.

This rearrangement joins TRBV4-1 to TRBJ2-5; D is uncertain. Trimming removed 0 bases from V and 5 bases from J, with 7 bases in between. CDR1 is MGHRA, CDR2 YSYEKL, per germline. CDR3 length: 13 amino acids. CDR3 in amino acids: CASSQEGRETQYF. In DNA, the CDR3 is TGCGCCAGCAGCCAAGAAGGTCGTGAGACCCAGTACTTC.

The chain combines TRBV6-6 with TRBJ2-5; perhaps TRBD2 as D (5 bases). In germline, CDR1 is MNHNY, CDR2 SVGAGI (reference sequence). The CDR3 has 15 residues. The V end lost 1 base, the J end lost 5 bases, and 14 bases lay between the germline ends. In DNA form, the CDR3 reads TGTGCCAGCAGTTACTACGGGGAGAGAGAGGAGACCCAGTACTTC. Its translation is CASSYYGEREETQYF.

CDR3 in DNA: TGTGCCAGCAGTTTCGCTGTGGGAGCGGGGGCCGGGGAGCTGTTTTTT. It translates to CASSFAVGAGAGELFF. The chain joins TRBV28 to TRBJ2-2; 8 nucleotides line up with TRBD2. The trim removed 3 bases at V and 6 bases at J, leaving 9 bases unmatched. From germline, CDR1 is MDHEN and CDR2 SYDVKM. The CDR3 length is 16 residues.

This clone occurred once. V gene TRBV2 combines with J gene TRBJ2-3; D not certain. Germline CDR1 SNHLY, CDR2 FYNNEI. V was pared by 1 base and J by 1 base, with 9 bases between. The CDR3 sequence is 15 residues long. CDR3 bases: TGTGCCAGCAGTGAAGAAGTAACAGGCACAGATACGCAGTATTTT. It is translated as CASSEEVTGTDTQYF.

The chain is built from TRBV2 and TRBJ1-1; D ambiguous. The CDR3 loop spans 16 amino acids. Trimming shortened V by 3 bases and J by 1 base, and 15 bases separated the two germline ends. Germline V CDR1 and CDR2: SNHLY, FYNNEI. The CDR3 DNA is TGTGCCAGCAGTGACGACTCAAGGGCGCCGAACACTGAAGCTTTCTTT. This gives the protein CASSDDSRAPNTEAFF.

The V gene is TRBV14, the J gene TRBJ1-2, with D perhaps matching TRBD1 (5 bases). This CDR3 comprises 13 residues. In germline, CDR1 is SGHDN, CDR2 FVKESK. The V end lost 1 base, the J end lost 8 bases, and 11 bases lay between the germline ends. The CDR3 spells CASSQGGLEGYTF. DNA for the CDR3: TGTGCCAGCAGCCAAGGGGGACTCGAGGGCTACACCTTC.